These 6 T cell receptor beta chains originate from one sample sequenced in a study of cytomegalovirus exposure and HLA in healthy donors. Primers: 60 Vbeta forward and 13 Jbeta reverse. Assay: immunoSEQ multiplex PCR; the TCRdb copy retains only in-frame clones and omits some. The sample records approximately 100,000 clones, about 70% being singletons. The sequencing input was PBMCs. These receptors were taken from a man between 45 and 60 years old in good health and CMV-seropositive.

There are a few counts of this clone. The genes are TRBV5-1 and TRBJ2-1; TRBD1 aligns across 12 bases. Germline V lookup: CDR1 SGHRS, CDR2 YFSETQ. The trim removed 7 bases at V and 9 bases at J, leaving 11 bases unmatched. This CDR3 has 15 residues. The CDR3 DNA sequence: TGCGCCAGCCGGGAGGGACAGGGGGCGCAGAGTGAGCAGTTCTTC. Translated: CASREGQGAQSEQFF.

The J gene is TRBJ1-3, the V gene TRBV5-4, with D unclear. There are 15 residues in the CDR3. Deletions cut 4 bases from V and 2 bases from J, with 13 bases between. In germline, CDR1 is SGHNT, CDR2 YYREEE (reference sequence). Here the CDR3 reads CASSLGSGTGNTIYF. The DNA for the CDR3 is TGTGCCAGCAGCCTGGGGAGTGGAACTGGAAACACCATATATTTT.

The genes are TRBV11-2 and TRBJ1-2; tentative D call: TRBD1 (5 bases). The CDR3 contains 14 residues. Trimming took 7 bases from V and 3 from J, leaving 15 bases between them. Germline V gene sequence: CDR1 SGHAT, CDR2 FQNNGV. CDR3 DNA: TGTGCCAGCACCGGCGGGGGGGGGTACTATGGCTACACCTTC. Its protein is CASTGGGGYYGYTF.

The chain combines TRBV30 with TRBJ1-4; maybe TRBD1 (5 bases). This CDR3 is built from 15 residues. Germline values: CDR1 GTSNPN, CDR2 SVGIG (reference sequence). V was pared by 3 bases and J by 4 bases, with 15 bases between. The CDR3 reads CAWRPAGGNNEKLFF. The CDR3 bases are TGTGCCTGGAGACCCGCGGGGGGGAATAATGAAAAACTGTTTTTT.

Here the CDR3 reads CASSLKNTTSNNSPLHF. The CDR3 region has the DNA TGTGCCAGCAGCTTAAAAAACACTACCTCGAATAATTCACCCCTCCACTTT. The chain recombines TRBV7-7 with TRBJ1-6; D ambiguous. The germline V gene encodes CDR1 SSHAT and CDR2 FNYEAQ (reference sequence). Trimming pared 2 bases from V and 5 bases from J, leaving 16 bases between. CDR3 length: 17 residues.

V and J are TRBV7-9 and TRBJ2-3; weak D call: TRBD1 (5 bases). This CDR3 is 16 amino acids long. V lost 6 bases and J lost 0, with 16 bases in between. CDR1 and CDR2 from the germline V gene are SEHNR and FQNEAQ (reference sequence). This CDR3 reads CASSPRQPDSTDTQYF. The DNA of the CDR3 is TGTGCCAGCAGTCCTCGACAGCCGGACAGCACAGATACGCAGTATTTT. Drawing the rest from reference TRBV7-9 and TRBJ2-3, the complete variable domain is DTGVSQNPRHKITKRGQNVTFRCDPISEHNRLYWYRQTLGQGPEFLTYFQNEAQLEKSRLLSDRFSAERPKGSFSTLEIQRTEQGDSAMYLCASSPRQPDSTDTQYFGPGTRLTVL.